Sequencing of this TCR beta chain was carried out in a study of tissue T cells after allogeneic stem cell transplantation (dated by TCRdb to the early 2020s). Concerning the study at large: The study profiled TCR beta repertoires in many tissues obtained from research autopsies of patients with and without GVHD, and also in mouse models of GVHD. The human part of the study was a prospective observational study with no blinding and no randomization.

In regard to this clone: No antigen is known for it. Gene designations and germline sequences in this entry are those of the mouse. The CDR3 is cut off 1 residue early in the read; its end comes from the germline J gene.

As encoded in the germline V gene, CDR1 is KGHTA while CDR2 is FQNQQP. Reading from cysteine to phenylalanine, the CDR3 counts 13 amino acids. The DNA shown is the part of the CDR3 that was read: 36 bases, in frame from base 1. The time point label here, explained by the study, means: mouse harvest day 14 after allogeneic transplant. Each mouse graft, delivered by tail vein injection, combined 10^6 splenic CD5+ T cells with 10^7 T-cell-depleted bone marrow cells. To model GVHD in mice, a major MHC-mismatch B6 (H2b) into BALB/c (H2d) model was used, and tissues were profiled at day 7 or 14. On day 7 or 14 post-transplant, mouse tissues and retro-orbital blood were harvested with separate sterile tools for each animal, and livers were flushed beforehand. Before genomic DNA isolation with the DNeasy Blood & Tissue Kit, mouse tissues were minced with razor blades in buffered saline. Library method: the immunoSEQ multiplex PCR assay. TCRbeta CDR3 sequencing was done by Adaptive Biotechnologies at survey depth, reporting CDR3 sequences, V/J genes, productive frequency and template counts. TCR beta CDR3 regions were amplified from genomic DNA instead of RNA. Per the original workflow: Jensen-Shannon divergence was used to quantify pairwise repertoire overlap between tissues, with a value of 1 meaning complete divergence and a value of 0 meaning identical repertoires. Based on pairwise JSD values, tissues were grouped by single-linkage agglomerative hierarchical clustering, and the results were shown as dendrograms. GLIPH2 was run on all patient samples with simulation_depth 1000, kmer_min_depth 3, cdr3_length_cutoff 8, keeping groups with more than two unique CDR3s. A standardized tissue-overlap score was generated by extrapolating Jaccard GLIPH-group overlap across patients to a standard repertoire size of 1000 clones. Linear mixed-effect models, with tissue as a fixed effect and individual as a random effect, were used to test how diversity related to clinical or experimental variables. The source is immuneACCESS, and TCRdb retained only in-frame sequences with V and J called. Part of the clones is not carried over; for the studies checked, unresolved V genes explain less than half of this, and the remainder is unexplained. That table furnishes V, J and clone size, whereas the DNA furnished D and trimming. This sample comprises about 5,000 clones, about 43% of them detected only once. The ten largest account for roughly a quarter of the sample.

Overall study results and their limits: The patient cohort was small and varied clinically, and sampling depth was recognized as a limitation. In both patients and mice, only a limited portion of the TCR repertoire detected in tissues was captured by blood and spleen T cells. Within patients, how anatomically similar tissues were was a major factor shaping TCR repertoire composition, regardless of disease or transplant status. Few T cell clones were found to be shared across patients, but shared repertoire signatures across patients were revealed in a tissue-specific fashion by motif-based clustering. Which tissue TCRs were alloreactive or antigen-specific was not determined in the study, and some of the clones might have been host cells that persisted.

Recombination linked TRBV23 to TRBJ2-5; TRBD1 is the table's D call and was not checked against the DNA. The receptor was isolated from a female BALB/c mouse given C57BL/6 T cells with graft-versus-host disease after an allogeneic hematopoietic cell transplant. Source material: gut tissue. The CDR3 protein is CSSSQLQGDTQYF. CDR3 DNA, as far as it was read: TGCTCCAGCAGTCAATTACAGGGAGACACCCAGTAC.